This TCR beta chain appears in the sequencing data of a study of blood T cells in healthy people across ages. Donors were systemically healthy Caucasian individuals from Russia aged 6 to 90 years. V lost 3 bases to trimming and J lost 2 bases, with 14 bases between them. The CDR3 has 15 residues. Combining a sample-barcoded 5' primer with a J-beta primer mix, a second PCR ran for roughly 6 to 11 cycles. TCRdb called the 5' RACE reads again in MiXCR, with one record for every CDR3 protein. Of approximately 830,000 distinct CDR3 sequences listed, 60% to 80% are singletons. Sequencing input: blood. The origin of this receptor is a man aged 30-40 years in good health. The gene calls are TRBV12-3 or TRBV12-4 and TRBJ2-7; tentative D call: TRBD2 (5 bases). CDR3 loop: CASSFQSSGAYEQYF. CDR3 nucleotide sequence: TGTGCCAGCAGTTTTCAGTCCTCCGGGGCCTACGAGCAGTACTTC.